The next 17 T cell receptor beta chains were all read from a single sample in a study of blood T cell repertoires in COVID-19 (dated by TCRdb to 2019 to 2021). Receptor amplification or capture employed the immunoSEQ multiplex PCR assay. Held by TCRdb, this immuneACCESS table contains in-frame sequences only and omits some clones. Under half of the omission traces to an unresolved V gene where checked; the cause of the rest is unknown. This sample holds some 330,000 clones; about 89% were observed only once. The top ten hold roughly 2% of the sample. Specimen: PBMCs or T cells enriched from blood (not recorded which). All receptors derive from a man aged 35-49 years in a cohort exposed to, infected with or recovered from COVID-19 (not recorded which).

A few counts support this clone. The chain links TRBV28 to TRBJ1-1; 9 bases fit TRBD1. CDR3 length equals 14 residues. Trimming took 5 bases from V and 11 from J; bases not matched to a gene: 12. Germline V CDR1 and CDR2: MDHEN, SYDVKM. The chain's CDR3 is CASSRTGGGFGAFF. As DNA, the CDR3 is TGTGCCAGCAGTAGAACAGGGGGCGGATTCGGCGCTTTCTTT.

This clone was recorded a few times. The J gene is TRBJ1-5, the V gene TRBV21-1; the DNA was not compared with TRBD1, the D call given in the table. TRBV21-1 is a documented pseudogene. The CDR3 loop spans 14 amino acids. CDR3 in amino acids: CASSNRGEDQPQHF. The CDR3 DNA reads as TGTGCCAGCAGCAACAGGGGTGAGGATCAGCCCCAGCATTTT.

V gene TRBV29-1 combines with J gene TRBJ1-3; TRBD1 matches at 9 bases. CDR1 SQVTM and CDR2 ANQGSEA come from the germline V gene. This CDR3 contains 15 residues. V lost 4 bases, J lost 4 bases, and 8 bases stayed unmatched. CDR3 DNA: TGCAGCGTTGTGGTGGTCGGGACAGGGGGAAACACCATATATTTT. It yields the protein CSVVVVGTGGNTIYF.

The chain recombines TRBV28 with TRBJ1-6; D is perhaps TRBD1 (5 bases). Germline-derived CDR1 and CDR2 are MDHEN and SYDVKM. With 7 bases removed from V and 6 bases from J, the gap between germline ends came to 16 bases. The CDR3 totals 15 residues. The CDR3 sequence is CASTTGGGGNSPLHF. In DNA, the CDR3 is TGTGCCAGCACCACGGGGGGGGGAGGTAATTCACCCCTCCACTTT.

The rearrangement uses TRBV1 and TRBJ2-3; the listed D gene, TRBD2, was not tested against the DNA. TRBV1 counts as a pseudogene. This CDR3 has 16 residues. In DNA, the CDR3 is TGCACCAGCAGCCAAGATGGGCTAGCGGGAGTAGATACGCAGTATTTT. Amino acids: CTSSQDGLAGVDTQYF.

The chain uses TRBV10-2 and TRBJ1-1, with D possibly being TRBD1 (5 bases). From germline, CDR1 is WSHSY and CDR2 SAAADI. The V and J ends lost 3 bases and 0 bases respectively, with 17 bases between them. This CDR3 comprises 17 residues. The chain's CDR3 is CASSDRVDFYMNTEAFF. The CDR3 region has the DNA TGCGCCAGCAGTGACAGGGTAGACTTTTATATGAACACTGAAGCTTTCTTT.

This chain uses TRBV27 with TRBJ1-2, with 11 bases lining up with TRBD1. V lost 5 bases and J lost 7; bases outside the gene matches: 9. CDR3 size: 15 residues. Germline V gene sequence: CDR1 MNHEY, CDR2 SMNVEV (reference sequence). CDR3 sequence: CASSAAGQGVSGYTF. The DNA of the CDR3 is TGTGCCAGCAGTGCGGCGGGACAGGGGGTCTCTGGCTACACCTTC.

J is TRBJ2-1 and V is TRBV10-3, with 13 bases identical to TRBD2. CDR1 ENHRY and CDR2 SYGVKD come from the germline V gene. This CDR3 spans 15 amino acids. V dropped 7 bases and J dropped 5; count of bases not matched to a gene: 5. Here the CDR3 reads CAITGTSGNHNEQFF. In DNA form, the CDR3 reads TGTGCCATCACCGGGACTAGCGGGAACCACAATGAGCAGTTCTTC.

The chain couples TRBV3-1 (or the pseudogene TRBV3-2) to TRBJ1-3, with a weak D call TRBD1 (5 bases). Trimming took off 0 bases at V and 5 bases at J, with 8 bases between the two ends. The germline V gene has CDR1 LGHDT and CDR2 YNNKEL (reference sequence). The CDR3 totals 14 residues. The CDR3 protein is CASSQDGGRNTIYF. In DNA, the CDR3 is TGTGCCAGCAGCCAAGACGGGGGTAGAAACACCATATATTTT.

This clone was seen more than once but under ten times. This chain joins TRBV27 and TRBJ2-1, with 13 positions matching TRBD2. CDR1 and CDR2 from the germline V gene are MNHEY and SMNVEV (reference sequence). J lost 8 bases, V lost 5 bases, and 9 bases had no gene match. The CDR3 extends over 16 amino acids. In nucleotides, the CDR3 is TGTGCCAGCAGTAAAATACTAGCGGGAGGGCCTTATGAGCAGTTCTTC. As protein: CASSKILAGGPYEQFF.

The rearrangement links TRBV28 to TRBJ2-6; the D is unclear. V lost 8 bases and J lost 2, with 7 bases in between. The CDR3 has 13 amino acids. Germline CDR1 and CDR2: MDHEN and SYDVKM. Here the CDR3 reads CASSFPGANVLTF. CDR3 nucleotides: TGTGCCAGCTCTTTCCCTGGGGCCAACGTCCTGACTTTC.

This clone was found once. The chain employs TRBV29-1 and TRBJ2-1, with 8 bases aligning to TRBD1. Per the germline V gene, CDR1 is SQVTM and CDR2 is ANQGSEA. CDR3 length: 12 amino acids. V lost 7 bases to trimming and J lost 5 bases; unmatched junction nucleotides: 4. The CDR3 DNA follows: TGCAGCGGCCGGGGACAGGACAATGAGCAGTTCTTC. This gives the protein CSGRGQDNEQFF.

The rearrangement links TRBV5-4 to TRBJ2-3, with 10 bases fitting TRBD1. Germline V gene data show CDR1 as SGHNT and CDR2 as YYREEE (reference sequence). CDR3 length: 16 residues. J lost 4 bases, V lost 4 bases, and 9 bases had no gene match. In DNA, the CDR3 is TGTGCCAGCAGCCTGGAAACCGGGACAGGGGCAGATACGCAGTATTTT. It is translated as CASSLETGTGADTQYF.

V gene TRBV28 combines with J gene TRBJ1-1; 9 nucleotides match TRBD1. Germline V gene data show CDR1 as MDHEN and CDR2 as SYDVKM. Trimming removed 6 bases from V and 4 bases from J; junction bases left unmatched: 12. The CDR3 is 16 amino acids. Here the CDR3 reads CASSLLPGQGFTEAFF. CDR3 sequence (DNA): TGTGCCAGCAGCCTCCTTCCGGGACAGGGCTTCACTGAAGCTTTCTTT.

The gene calls are TRBV28 and TRBJ1-2, with 10 positions matching TRBD1. Germline loops: CDR1 MDHEN, CDR2 SYDVKM. The CDR3 consists of 19 residues. The junction had 21 bases not matched to a gene; V was cut back by 7 bases and J by 4 bases. The CDR3 DNA reads TGTGCCAGCAACTCCCCCTCGGGGACAGGGGAGAAAGTAAGCTATGGCTACACCTTC. Protein sequence: CASNSPSGTGEKVSYGYTF.

This chain joins TRBV6-5 and TRBJ2-1; 11 bases fit TRBD1. The germline CDR1 and CDR2 sequences are MNHEY and SVGAGI. The CDR3 length is 14 residues. V trimming: 6 bases; J trimming: 3 bases; junction bases outside the gene matches: 1. This CDR3 reads CASRGTGGYNEQFF. CDR3 nucleotide sequence: TGTGCCAGCAGGGGGACAGGGGGCTACAATGAGCAGTTCTTC.

This clone showed up just once. This chain joins TRBV5-1 and TRBJ1-1; D is possibly TRBD1 (5 bases). Trimming shortened V by 4 bases and J by 4 bases, and 14 bases separated the two germline ends. The CDR3 runs 14 residues. Germline V gene sequence: CDR1 SGHRS, CDR2 YFSETQ. For the CDR3, the DNA is TGCGCCAGCAGCGGGGCGTCTGTCTTCACTGAAGCTTTCTTT. It codes for CASSGASVFTEAFF. The complete variable domain, with remaining parts taken from reference TRBV5-1 and TRBJ1-1, reads KAGVTQTPRYLIKTRGQQVTLSCSPISGHRSVSWYQQTPGQGLQFLFEYFSETQRNKGNFPGRFSGRQFSNSRSEMNVSTLELGDSALYLCASSGASVFTEAFFGQGTRLTVV.